One TCR beta chain is described in this entry. The antigen remains unidentified. The data originate from a study of T cell responses to AZD1222 COVID-19 vaccine. General observations from the study: Researchers report vaccine-associated CD4 TCRs spanning spike, with dominance at 160-218 and 743-854. Receipt of two AZD1222 doses was followed by a rise in Spike-specific TCR breadth and depth.

Method: immunoSEQ multiplex PCR; TCRdb's copy keeps in-frame clones and lacks some. Of roughly 120,000 clones listed, about 85% were seen once; the top ten hold around 3%. The TCR originated in an adult in good health. The sequencing here drew on peripheral blood, taken on day 0 of AZD1222 vaccination.

The CDR3 sequence is CASKQHTGPDSFYEQYF. The CDR3 region has the DNA TGTGCCAGTAAGCAACATACCGGCCCGGACAGTTTCTACGAGCAGTACTTC. This sequence joins TRBV19 and TRBJ2-7, with a weak D call TRBD1 (6 bases). The CDR3 length is 17 residues. CDR1 and CDR2 from the germline V gene are LNHDA and SQIVND (reference sequence). The germline V and J ends were trimmed by 7 bases and 3 bases, with 25 bases remaining between them.